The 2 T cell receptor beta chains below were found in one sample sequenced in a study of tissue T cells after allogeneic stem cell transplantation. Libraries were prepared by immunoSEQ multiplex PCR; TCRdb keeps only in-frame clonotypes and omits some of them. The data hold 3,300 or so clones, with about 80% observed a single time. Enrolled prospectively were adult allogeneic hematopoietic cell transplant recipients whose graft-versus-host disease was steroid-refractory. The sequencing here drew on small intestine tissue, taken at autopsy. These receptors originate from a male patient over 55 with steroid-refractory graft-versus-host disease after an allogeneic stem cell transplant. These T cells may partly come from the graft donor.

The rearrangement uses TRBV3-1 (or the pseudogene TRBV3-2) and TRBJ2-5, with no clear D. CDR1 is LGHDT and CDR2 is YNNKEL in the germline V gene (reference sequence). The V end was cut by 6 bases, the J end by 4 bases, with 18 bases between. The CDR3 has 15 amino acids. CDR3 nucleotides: TGTGCCAGCAGTTTCGATCTCGGACCCTCAGAGACCCAGTACTTC. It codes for CASSFDLGPSETQYF.

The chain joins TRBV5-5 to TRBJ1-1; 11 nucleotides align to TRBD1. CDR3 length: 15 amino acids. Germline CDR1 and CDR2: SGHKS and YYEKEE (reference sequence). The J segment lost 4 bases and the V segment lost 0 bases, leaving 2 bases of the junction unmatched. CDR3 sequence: CASSLGTGGGTEAFF. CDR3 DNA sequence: TGTGCCAGCAGCTTGGGGACAGGGGGCGGCACTGAAGCTTTCTTT.